Below are 25 T cell receptor beta chains sequenced from a single sample in a study of T cells in tumors after PD-1 blockade. Some clones are missing from TCRdb's copy, which holds only in-frame ones; the method was immunoSEQ multiplex PCR. The data show just under 65,000 clones, roughly 70% seen once. Here the sequenced sample was PBMCs, taken after anti-PD-1 treatment. These receptors were obtained from a human donor with basal cell carcinoma.

This chain joins TRBV30 and TRBJ1-6; D is ambiguous. V was shortened by 2 bases and J by 5 bases, with 13 bases between the two germline ends. The CDR3 consists of 15 residues. Germline V gene lookup returns CDR1 GTSNPN and CDR2 SVGIG (reference sequence). CDR3 region: CAWSTPSADNSPLHF. DNA for the CDR3: TGTGCCTGGAGTACCCCTTCAGCCGATAATTCACCCCTCCACTTT.

This clone was counted only a few times. The CDR3 sequence: CASSDREQYEQYF. CDR3 sequence (DNA): TGTGCCAGCAGTGACAGGGAACAGTACGAGCAGTACTTC. The chain joins TRBV2 to TRBJ2-7, with a possible D match to TRBD1 (5 bases). Germline CDR1 SNHLY, CDR2 FYNNEI. V was clipped by 3 bases and J by 4 bases, with 10 bases between them. This CDR3 contains 13 residues. Variable domain in full (rest from reference TRBV2 and TRBJ2-7): EPEVTQTPSHQVTQMGQEVILRCVPISNHLYFYWYRQILGQKVEFLVSFYNNEISEKSEIFDDQFSVERPDGSNFTLKIRSTKLEDSAMYFCASSDREQYEQYFGPGTRLTVT.

This rearrangement joins TRBV5-1 to TRBJ2-7; 9 bases agree with TRBD1. CDR1 is SGHRS, CDR2 YFSETQ, per germline. The CDR3 has 15 amino acids. J was trimmed by 4 bases and V by 0 bases; bases with no gene match: 5. CDR3 amino acids: CASSLDGGQGYEQYF. In DNA, the CDR3 is TGCGCCAGCAGCTTGGATGGGGGACAGGGTTACGAGCAGTACTTC.

The gene calls are TRBV19 and TRBJ2-2; tentatively, D is TRBD2 (6 bases). The CDR3 totals 14 residues. CDR1 and CDR2 from the germline V gene are LNHDA and SQIVND (reference sequence). The V gene lost 3 bases and the J gene lost 9 bases, with 14 bases spanning the gap. DNA of the CDR3: TGTGCCAGTAGTATCTACGGGAGCCTGAGGGAGCTGTTTTTT. It translates to CASSIYGSLRELFF.

The chain carries TRBV2 and TRBJ1-2; TRBD1 might be the D (5 bases). Looked up from germline, CDR1 is SNHLY and CDR2 is FYNNEI. The CDR3 runs 13 residues. The V gene lost 6 bases and the J gene lost 13 bases, with 21 bases spanning the gap. CDR3 in amino acids: CASRVTALARLTF. The CDR3 region has the DNA TGTGCCAGCAGGGTGACAGCCCTTGCTAGACTCACCTTC.

V is TRBV12-3 or TRBV12-4 and J is TRBJ2-1; no reliable D call. V was cut by 2 bases and J by 6 bases, with 2 bases left in between. The CDR3 consists of 11 residues. The CDR3 sequence is CASSLTNEQFF. In DNA, the CDR3 is TGTGCCAGCAGTTTAACCAATGAGCAGTTCTTC.

In this sample, this clone turned up a few times. The chain uses TRBV10-3 and TRBJ2-1; TRBD2 matches 9 bases. Trimming cost V 1 base and J 7 bases; bases outside gene matches: 8. Germline values: CDR1 ENHRY, CDR2 SYGVKD. The CDR3 length is 16 residues. CDR3 DNA: TGTGCCATCAGTGAGTTTGGCGGGGGGGCCTGGAATGAGCAGTTCTTC. The encoded protein is CAISEFGGGAWNEQFF.

This chain links TRBV6-5 with TRBJ2-7; D is possibly TRBD2 (5 bases). Between the trimmed V and J ends, which lost 6 bases and 0 bases, there was a span of 15 bases. Germline CDR1 and CDR2: MNHEY and SVGAGI. The CDR3 loop spans 15 amino acids. The CDR3 region has the DNA TGTGCCAGCAGCGCCTCTAGGAGGAGCTCCTACGAGCAGTACTTC. Residues: CASSASRRSSYEQYF.

The rearrangement joins TRBV3-1 (or the pseudogene TRBV3-2) to TRBJ2-3; tentatively, D is TRBD1 or TRBD2 (7 bases each). V lost 4 bases and J 3 bases, leaving 17 bases between the germline ends. The CDR3 consists of 16 residues. Germline CDR1 and CDR2: LGHDT and YNNKEL (reference sequence). The CDR3 is CASSLARGGWTDTQYF. CDR3 DNA: TGTGCCAGCAGCCTAGCCAGGGGGGGCTGGACAGATACGCAGTATTTT.

This sequence joins TRBV10-3 and TRBJ1-2; D unclear. The germline CDR1 and CDR2 sequences are ENHRY and SYGVKD. V gave up 0 bases and J gave up 6 bases, with 11 bases separating them. The CDR3 runs to 14 residues. CDR3 in DNA: TGTGCCATCAGTGAGTCGGGAGTCTCGAATGGCTACACCTTC. Encoded protein: CAISESGVSNGYTF.

This clone was recorded only once. V and J are TRBV23-1 and TRBJ2-5; the D is unclear. TRBV23-1 is annotated as an ORF whose role is uncertain. The V gene lost 0 bases and the J gene lost 2 bases, with 7 bases spanning the gap. CDR3 size: 14 residues. CDR3 loop: CASSQSTNQETQYF. The CDR3 nucleotides are TGCGCCAGCAGTCAATCTACAAATCAAGAGACCCAGTACTTC.

The gene calls are TRBV19 and TRBJ1-2, with D uncertain. The germline V gene encodes CDR1 LNHDA and CDR2 SQIVND (reference sequence). V was cut by 10 bases and J by 3 bases, with 12 bases left in between. The length of the CDR3 is 12 residues. CDR3 nucleotide sequence: TGTGCCACCTACAACGGCCACTATGGCTACACCTTC. Translation: CATYNGHYGYTF.

This clone was observed once. The rearrangement links TRBV6-5 to TRBJ2-7; tentatively, D is TRBD2 (5 bases). Trimming took 7 bases from V and 4 from J, leaving 11 bases between them. Germline lookup yields CDR1 MNHEY and CDR2 SVGAGI. This CDR3 spans 12 amino acids. The CDR3 DNA follows: TGTGCCAGCATCCAAAGGGAGTACGAGCAGTACTTC. Translation gives CASIQREYEQYF.

The chain carries TRBV3-1 (or the pseudogene TRBV3-2) and TRBJ2-1; 8 nucleotides match TRBD2. The junction had 3 bases not matched to a gene; V was cut back by 4 bases and J by 4 bases. The germline gives CDR1 LGHDT, CDR2 YNNKEL (reference sequence). The CDR3 length is 14 residues. The CDR3 spells CASSLAGYYNEQFF. In DNA, the CDR3 is TGTGCCAGCAGCCTAGCGGGGTATTACAATGAGCAGTTCTTC.

This clone was counted a few times. The chain combines TRBV14 with TRBJ1-1, with TRBD1 matching over 10 bases. V lost 1 base to trimming and J lost 0 bases; unmatched junction nucleotides: 11. Germline CDR1 is SGHDN and CDR2 is FVKESK. The CDR3 totals 19 residues. The CDR3 loop reads CASSQVTGGKENMNTEAFF. The CDR3 DNA sequence: TGTGCCAGCAGCCAAGTGACAGGGGGCAAGGAGAACATGAACACTGAAGCTTTCTTT.

This clone was observed once. V is TRBV6-1 and J is TRBJ2-1; no clear D. The CDR3 sequence is 14 residues long. Looked up from germline, CDR1 is MNHNS and CDR2 is SASEGT. Deletions cut 1 base from V and 0 bases from J, with 4 bases between. The CDR3 loop is CASSEGHSYNEQFF. The CDR3 bases are TGTGCCAGCAGTGAAGGTCACTCCTACAATGAGCAGTTCTTC.

The chain employs TRBV2 and TRBJ2-3, with 7 bases matching TRBD2. Germline V gene lookup returns CDR1 SNHLY and CDR2 FYNNEI. The CDR3 runs 14 residues. V shed 6 bases and J 6 bases; nucleotides not matched to a gene: 9. The CDR3 region has the DNA TGTGCCAGCAGCGGGACTACCTACGGCGATACGCAGTATTTT. Its protein is CASSGTTYGDTQYF.

The chain couples TRBV14 to TRBJ2-7; D perhaps matches TRBD1 (5 bases). Trimming took off 0 bases at V and 2 bases at J, with 14 bases between the two ends. The CDR3 has 16 amino acids. Germline CDR1 and CDR2: SGHDN and FVKESK. CDR3 region: CASSQDPRLGPYEQYF. The CDR3 region has the DNA TGTGCCAGCAGCCAAGATCCCAGGCTGGGGCCCTACGAGCAGTACTTC.

This rearrangement joins TRBV5-1 to TRBJ1-2, with D possibly being TRBD1 (5 bases). V was trimmed by 5 bases and J by 6 bases, leaving 14 bases between them. The CDR3 totals 13 residues. Germline V gene lookup returns CDR1 SGHRS and CDR2 YFSETQ. The chain's CDR3 is CASRWGREDGYTF. CDR3 nucleotide sequence: TGCGCCAGCAGGTGGGGGAGAGAGGATGGCTACACCTTC.

The J gene is TRBJ1-2, the V gene TRBV7-9; perhaps TRBD1 as D (6 bases). V lost 7 bases and J 4 bases, leaving 16 bases between the germline ends. CDR1 and CDR2 (germline): SEHNR, FQNEAQ (reference sequence). CDR3 length: 14 residues. CDR3 sequence (DNA): TGTGCCAGCAATCTACAGGGAGTCGGCTATGGCTACACCTTC. This codes for CASNLQGVGYGYTF.

The rearrangement joins TRBV7-9 to TRBJ1-4; 7 nucleotides agree with TRBD1. Germline assignment: CDR1 SEHNR and CDR2 FQNEAQ (reference sequence). The CDR3 is 16 residues long. The trim removed 5 bases at V and 6 bases at J, leaving 12 bases unmatched. CDR3 loop: CASSRGSGTVDEKLFF. CDR3 DNA sequence: TGTGCCAGCAGCCGGGGATCCGGGACAGTGGATGAAAAACTGTTTTTT.

The chain combines TRBV19 with TRBJ2-3; D may match TRBD1 or TRBD2 (5 bases each). The CDR3 contains 15 residues. Germline V gene sequence: CDR1 LNHDA, CDR2 SQIVND (reference sequence). Trimming removed 2 bases from V and 6 bases from J, with 15 bases in between. CDR3 sequence reads: CASSISRGPSDTQYF. The CDR3 nucleotides read TGTGCCAGTAGTATATCTCGGGGCCCTTCGGATACGCAGTATTTT.

The chain joins TRBV6-5 to TRBJ1-2; D might be TRBD1 (5 bases). Germline V gene lookup returns CDR1 MNHEY and CDR2 SVGAGI. This CDR3 comprises 13 residues. Trimming shortened V by 7 bases and J by 6 bases, and 15 bases separated the two germline ends. CDR3 DNA: TGTGCCAGCACCCCCCGCCCAGGGAATGGCTACACCTTC. This codes for CASTPRPGNGYTF.

Written as DNA, the CDR3 is TGTGCCACCAGGTCACAGGGTAGGGGCACAGATACGCAGTATTTT. The encoded protein is CATRSQGRGTDTQYF. The chain combines TRBV24-1 with TRBJ2-3; possible D gene TRBD1, 6 bases. V lost 7 bases and J 1 base, leaving 14 bases between the germline ends. The CDR3 is 15 amino acids. Germline lookup yields CDR1 KGHDR and CDR2 SFDVKD.

J is TRBJ2-3 and V is TRBV2, with unresolved D. There are 15 residues in the CDR3. Trimming shortened V by 4 bases and J by 2 bases, and 13 bases separated the two germline ends. CDR1 is SNHLY, CDR2 FYNNEI, per germline. The CDR3 DNA reads as TGTGCCAGCAGTGCCAATGGCTTAGCCACAGATACGCAGTATTTT. Translated: CASSANGLATDTQYF.